A selection of T cell receptor beta chains follows, all from one sample in a study of OX40 agonist ivuxolimab in advanced cancers. This table comes from immunoSEQ multiplex PCR, and its TCRdb copy is limited to in-frame clones, with some not included. The table has 77,000 or so clones, about four fifths seen once. This sample comprised CD4+ or CD8+ T cells sorted from blood, obtained in a trial of the OX40 agonist ivuxolimab. These receptors all come from an adult with an advanced solid tumor such as melanoma, head and neck, liver or kidney cancer. Each CDR3 is given without its conserved first and last residue. A D gene is named only where the DNA matches it firmly. Rows give clone size only sometimes, using once, few, many, or a class for an expanded clone.

j_call	d_call	v_call	cdr3_length	clone_size	cdr3_aa
TRBJ1-4	-	TRBV1	13	once	TSSRPTGNDEKLF
TRBJ2-7	TRBD1	TRBV20-1	9	-	SAIPGGEQY
TRBJ1-1	-	TRBV7-3	11	-	ASSLRMNTEAF
TRBJ2-3	TRBD2	TRBV29-1	14	-	SAYRELAGGPDTQY
TRBJ1-1	-	TRBV28	10	-	ASILRRGEAF
TRBJ1-1	-	TRBV5-1	12	-	ASSSTGLETEAF
TRBJ2-3	TRBD2	TRBV4-1	15	once	ASSQSGLDSSTDTQY
TRBJ2-6	-	TRBV5-6	12	-	ASSLSSGANVLT
TRBJ2-7	-	TRBV29-1	11	-	SAAESASQGQY
TRBJ1-2	TRBD1	TRBV9	12	-	ASSASNRGSGYT
TRBJ1-5	TRBD1	TRBV19	13	-	ASSSPGQGNQPQH
TRBJ2-7	TRBD2	TRBV10-3	12	-	AISEIAGGYEQY
TRBJ1-4	-	TRBV28	13	once	ASSPPAVSNEKLF
TRBJ2-7	-	TRBV20-1	9	-	SVPYRDEQY
TRBJ1-1	-	TRBV18	11	once	ASSGGRDTEAF
TRBJ2-2	TRBD2	TRBV7-6	16	-	ASSHLMGGMENTGELF
TRBJ1-1	-	TRBV15	11	-	ATSRDVQGAAF
TRBJ2-2	TRBD1	TRBV7-2	12	-	ASRRDRSPGELF
TRBJ1-5	TRBD1	TRBV5-8	14	once	ASSLGAGGFNQPQH
TRBJ1-3	-	TRBV29-1	12	-	SVERGASGNTIY
TRBJ2-2	TRBD2	TRBV5-1	16	once	ASSLALTSGSYTGELF
TRBJ2-7	-	TRBV2	12	-	ASSEQGSAYEQY
-	-	TRBV5-1	12	-	ASSVSWLQETQY
TRBJ1-3	-	TRBV6-5	14	-	ASSYLDMTAGNTIY
TRBJ2-1	-	TRBV5-1	12	-	ASSRPQGDNEQF
TRBJ2-3	TRBD2	TRBV28	14	-	ASSPGGGRSTDTQY
TRBJ1-1	-	TRBV19	12	-	ASSTTRVTPEAF
TRBJ2-7	-	TRBV6-5	13	-	ASSSRGSGVKEQY
TRBJ2-5	-	TRBV19	9	-	ASRGVETQY
TRBJ2-7	-	TRBV30	9	-	AWSKEYEQY
TRBJ2-2	-	TRBV21-1	17	-	ASSKVTRHGQGRTGELF
TRBJ2-1	TRBD1	TRBV5-1	12	few	ASSWDSRNNEQF
TRBJ2-2	-	TRBV7-8	13	-	ASSSLGPGSRELF
TRBJ1-5	-	TRBV19	12	few	ASSIGGWDQPQH
TRBJ1-1	TRBD1	TRBV2	14	-	ASKVQGSPPWTEAF
TRBJ2-3	TRBD1	TRBV7-2	12	-	ASSLTGGTDTQY
TRBJ2-5	-	TRBV10-3	14	-	AISEYAGTSQETQY
TRBJ2-1	-	TRBV7-3	13	-	ASSLLEAGRNEQF
TRBJ2-3	-	TRBV6-5	14	-	ASSYGRVGGTDTQY
TRBJ1-5	TRBD1	TRBV6-1	12	-	ASSGGTADQPQH